This T cell receptor (beta chain) is drawn from a study of CD8 T cells in Susac syndrome. Overall study context: At the time of blood draw, patients with Susac syndrome were therapy-naive, receiving corticosteroids, or receiving intravenous immunoglobulin alone. Study-wide results and caveats: The TCR sequencing and HLA analysis in the study involved a relatively small number of individuals, as the study acknowledged.

As judged by recently defined diagnostic criteria, patients with Susac syndrome had definite or probable disease. In germline, CDR1 is SGHRS, CDR2 YFSETQ. V gave up 0 bases and J gave up 12 bases; unmatched junction bases: 6. This CDR3 is built from 13 residues. RNA totalling roughly 0.5 to 1 ug underwent reverse transcription with random hexamers. TCRdb analysed the immunoSEQ multiplex PCR reads with MiXCR anew, one entry per CDR3 protein. The table has around 170,000 distinct CDR3 sequences, about 94% seen once. As to this clonotype: Its antigen is still unknown.

This TCR was recovered from a human donor with Susac syndrome. The chain is built from TRBV5-1 and TRBJ2-7, with TRBD1 identical over 10 bases. Sequencing input: CD4+ T cells from PBMCs. The DNA for the CDR3 is TGCGCCAGCAGCTTGGCGGGGACAGGGGTTCTGTACTTC. This gives the protein CASSLAGTGVLYF.